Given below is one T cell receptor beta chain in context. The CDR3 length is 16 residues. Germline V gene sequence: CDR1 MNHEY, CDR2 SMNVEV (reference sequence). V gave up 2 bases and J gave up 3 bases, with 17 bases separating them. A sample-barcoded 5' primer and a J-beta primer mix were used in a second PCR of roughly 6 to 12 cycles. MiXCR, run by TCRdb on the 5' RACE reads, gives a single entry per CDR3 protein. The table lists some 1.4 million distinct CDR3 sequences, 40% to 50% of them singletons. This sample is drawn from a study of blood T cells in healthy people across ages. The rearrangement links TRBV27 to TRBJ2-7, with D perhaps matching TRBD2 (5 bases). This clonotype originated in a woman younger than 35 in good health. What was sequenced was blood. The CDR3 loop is CASSLGRTCVFYEQYF. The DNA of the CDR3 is TGTGCCAGCAGTTTAGGCAGGACTTGCGTTTTCTACGAGCAGTACTTC.